This T cell receptor beta chain is drawn from a study of technical replicates of blood from several donors. The CDR3 length is 13 residues. Some clones are missing from TCRdb's copy, which holds only in-frame ones; the method was immunoSEQ multiplex PCR. The data show nearly 80,000 clones, with 80% to 95% seen just once and 0.3% to 0.5% held by the top ten. The J gene is TRBJ2-7, the V gene TRBV12-2; TRBD1 is taken as the D call from the table, unchecked against the DNA. TRBV12-2 is a recognized pseudogene. The sample consisted of T cells isolated from PBMCs. The receptor was isolated from a human donor in good health. This CDR3 reads CASRLTVSYEQYF. Written as DNA, the CDR3 is TGTGCAAGTCGCTTGACAGTCTCCTACGAGCAGTACTTC.